One sample yielded the 28 T cell receptor beta chains listed below, sequenced in a study of OX40 agonist ivuxolimab in advanced cancers. This table comes from immunoSEQ multiplex PCR, and its TCRdb copy is limited to in-frame clones, with some not included. This sample has about 33,000 clones; about 73% occur once, and the top ten carry 12%. Material: CD4+ or CD8+ T cells sorted from blood, obtained in a trial of the OX40 agonist ivuxolimab. The receptors derive from an adult with an advanced solid tumor such as melanoma, head and neck, liver or kidney cancer.

This clone was detected only a few times. The rearrangement joins TRBV30 to TRBJ1-2; D is unclear. Germline V gene lookup returns CDR1 GTSNPN and CDR2 SVGIG (reference sequence). The CDR3 contains 12 residues. V was shortened by 3 bases and J by 2 bases, with 7 bases between the two germline ends. CDR3 sequence (DNA): TGTGCCTGGAGCTCGGGAAACTATGGCTACACCTTC. It specifies CAWSSGNYGYTF.

The DNA for the CDR3 is TGCGCCAGCAGCCAAGGGGTAATCGACATAAGGGGTTCACCCCTCCACTTT. Protein: CASSQGVIDIRGSPLHF. The V and J genes are TRBV4-1 and TRBJ1-6; possibly TRBD1 for D (5 bases). The CDR3 sequence is 17 residues long. Germline-derived CDR1 and CDR2 are MGHRA and YSYEKL. Trimming cost V 1 base and J 9 bases, with 19 bases left between them.

V gene TRBV19 combines with J gene TRBJ1-4; 8 bases align to TRBD1. J was trimmed by 6 bases and V by 5 bases; bases with no gene match: 11. The CDR3 is 16 residues long. The germline V gene encodes CDR1 LNHDA and CDR2 SQIVND (reference sequence). The CDR3 coding sequence is TGTGCCAGTAGTTCTTACACCGCGGGACAGGATGAAAAACTGTTTTTT. Amino acid sequence: CASSSYTAGQDEKLFF.

Points on this clone: Other DNA variants within this sample encode the same CDR3. This chain uses TRBV7-9 with TRBJ1-1; a possible D gene is TRBD1 (6 bases). Germline values: CDR1 SEHNR, CDR2 FQNEAQ (reference sequence). Trimming pared 3 bases from V and 8 bases from J, leaving 19 bases between. The CDR3 length is 15 residues. CDR3 sequence: CASSLSDFGGTEAFF. For the CDR3, the DNA is TGTGCCAGCAGCTTGTCGGATTTCGGGGGCACCGAAGCTTTCTTT.

V usage is TRBV2 and J usage is TRBJ1-2; D unresolved. The CDR3 has 14 residues. V dropped 7 bases and J dropped 8 bases, with 20 bases sitting between them. Germline V gene data show CDR1 as SNHLY and CDR2 as FYNNEI. As DNA, the CDR3 is TGTGCCAGCACACCCGGGAAGGGTTATGGCGGCTACACCTTC. Its translation: CASTPGKGYGGYTF.

The gene calls are TRBV13 and TRBJ2-1, with 11 bases that match TRBD2. The CDR3 is 15 residues long. After removal of 3 bases from V and 6 bases from J, the junction contained 4 bases not matched to a gene. The germline V gene encodes CDR1 PRHDT and CDR2 FYEKMQ (reference sequence). Here the CDR3 DNA reads TGTGCCAGCAGCTTGAGACTAGCGGGGTTCAATGAGCAGTTCTTC. Its translation: CASSLRLAGFNEQFF. The variable domain in full, completed from reference TRBV13 and TRBJ2-1, reads AAGVIQSPRHLIKEKRETATLKCYPIPRHDTVYWYQQGPGQDPQFLISFYEKMQSDKGSIPDRFSAQQFSDYHSELNMSSLELGDSALYFCASSLRLAGFNEQFFGPGTRLTVL.

This rearrangement joins TRBV6-6 to TRBJ1-2; tentatively, D is TRBD1 (5 bases). Germline V gene lookup returns CDR1 MNHNY and CDR2 SVGAGI (reference sequence). V was shortened by 3 bases and J by 8 bases, with 16 bases between the two germline ends. This CDR3 comprises 14 residues. The CDR3 sequence: CASSYSGWGRGYTF. The CDR3 bases are TGTGCCAGCAGTTATTCAGGGTGGGGCAGGGGCTACACCTTC.

CDR3 loop: CASSSDTPSSQETQYF. CDR3 in DNA: TGTGCCAGCAGCTCAGACACACCGTCGTCCCAAGAGACCCAGTACTTC. V gene TRBV11-1 combines with J gene TRBJ2-5, with D hard to call. V was pared by 4 bases and J by 1 base, with 16 bases between. Germline assignment: CDR1 SGHAT and CDR2 FQDESV (reference sequence). The CDR3 is 16 amino acids.

CDR3 sequence: CASSYSRTGGSPLHF. The CDR3 DNA sequence: TGTGCCAGCAGTTACTCCCGGACAGGGGGTTCACCCCTCCACTTT. The gene calls are TRBV6-5 and TRBJ1-6; 10 bases match TRBD1. CDR3 size: 15 residues. CDR1 MNHEY and CDR2 SVGAGI come from the germline V gene. The ends lost 0 bases at V and 9 bases at J; junction bases unmatched: 2.

CDR3 in DNA: TGTGCCAGCAGTGATCTTGGGGTCGGACAGGGGCACACAGATACGCAGTATTTT. Translated, it gives CASSDLGVGQGHTDTQYF. The chain has TRBV2 and TRBJ2-3, with 9 positions matching TRBD1. J was trimmed by 2 bases and V by 3 bases; bases with no gene match: 12. CDR1 and CDR2 from the germline V gene are SNHLY and FYNNEI. The CDR3 runs 18 residues.

The genes are TRBV7-2 and TRBJ2-7; D is possibly TRBD1 (6 bases). The CDR3 covers 16 residues. Germline CDR1 SGHTA, CDR2 FQGNSA. The V and J ends lost 5 bases and 9 bases respectively, with 26 bases between them. The CDR3 DNA follows: TGTGCCAGCAGCCGCACAGGGCTCGGCACCGAAATGGCGCAGTACTTC. Translation gives CASSRTGLGTEMAQYF.

The count of this clone is one. The V gene is TRBV11-1, the J gene TRBJ2-3; D remains ambiguous. Trimming stripped 2 bases from V and 0 bases from J, with 6 bases between. Germline lookup yields CDR1 SGHAT and CDR2 FQDESV (reference sequence). This CDR3 has 14 amino acids. The CDR3 is CASSLIQSTDTQYF. The CDR3 nucleotides are TGTGCCAGCAGCTTAATCCAGAGCACAGATACGCAGTATTTT.

Turning to this clone: The junction shows a germline mismatch at one end, possibly a read error. This rearrangement joins TRBV30 to TRBJ1-2; 10 positions agree with TRBD1. Germline V lookup: CDR1 GTSNPN, CDR2 SVGIG (reference sequence). CDR3 size: 13 residues. The DNA for the CDR3 is TGTGCCTGGAGTAGGGACAGGGGAAATGGTTACACCTTC. Protein sequence: CAWSRDRGNGYTF.

The rearrangement uses TRBV10-3 and TRBJ1-1, with D unclear. Germline lookup yields CDR1 ENHRY and CDR2 SYGVKD. V was trimmed by 5 bases and J by 3 bases, leaving 10 bases between them. The CDR3 covers 13 residues. The CDR3 reads CAISKGGYTEAFF. The CDR3 DNA sequence: TGTGCCATCAGTAAGGGTGGGTACACTGAAGCTTTCTTT.

The rearrangement uses TRBV21-1 and TRBJ2-2; TRBD1 is the table's D call, not checked against the DNA. TRBV21-1 is flagged as a pseudogene. This CDR3 is built from 17 residues. This CDR3 reads CASSMETGGSNTGELFF. The CDR3 DNA reads as TGTGCCAGCAGCATGGAAACAGGGGGTTCGAACACCGGGGAGCTGTTTTTT.

V gene TRBV5-1 combines with J gene TRBJ1-6; D uncertain. The CDR3 is made up of 12 amino acids. V was clipped by 5 bases and J by 7 bases, with 7 bases between them. The germline gives CDR1 SGHRS, CDR2 YFSETQ. In DNA form, the CDR3 reads TGCGCCAGCAGGGAAACGAATTCACCCCTCCACTTT. This encodes CASRETNSPLHF.

The J gene is TRBJ1-4, the V gene TRBV30; possibly TRBD1 for D (5 bases). Trimming took off 3 bases at V and 12 bases at J, with 14 bases between the two ends. Germline V CDR1 and CDR2: GTSNPN, SVGIG (reference sequence). The CDR3 contains 12 residues. CDR3 sequence: CAWRPSKGQLFF. The CDR3 DNA sequence: TGTGCCTGGAGGCCCTCTAAGGGGCAACTGTTTTTT. The variable domain in full, with the rest retrieved from reference TRBV30 and TRBJ1-4, is SQTIHQWPATLVQPVGSPLSLECTVEGTSNPNLYWYRQAAGRGLQLLFYSVGIGQISSEVPQNLSASRPQDRQFILSSKKLLLSDSGFYLCAWRPSKGQLFFGSGTQLSVL.

The chain combines TRBV6-1 with TRBJ1-1, with 8 positions matching TRBD1. The CDR3 has 12 residues. The ends lost 7 bases at V and 7 bases at J; junction bases unmatched: 5. The V gene's germline CDR1 is MNHNS and CDR2 SASEGT. This CDR3 is CASISQGDEAFF. CDR3 DNA: TGTGCCAGCATCTCACAGGGGGATGAAGCTTTCTTT.

About this clone: One end of the junction varies from germline; a read error may be responsible. V and J are TRBV4-1 and TRBJ2-5; 10 nucleotides match TRBD1. The germline V gene encodes CDR1 MGHRA and CDR2 YSYEKL. CDR3 length: 15 residues. The CDR3 nucleotides are TGTGCCAGCAGCCGAGATCCGGGACAGGGGGAGACCCAGTACTTC. Translating it yields CASSRDPGQGETQYF.

The chain uses TRBV7-9 and TRBJ2-7; tentatively, D is TRBD2 (5 bases). The CDR3 has 15 amino acids. The germline V gene has CDR1 SEHNR and CDR2 FQNEAQ (reference sequence). V was clipped by 1 base and J by 0 bases, with 10 bases between them. The CDR3 loop is CASSLVEGFSYEQYF. DNA of the CDR3: TGTGCCAGCAGCTTAGTAGAGGGTTTCTCCTACGAGCAGTACTTC.

The chain uses TRBV27 and TRBJ1-4; D is unresolved. CDR1 and CDR2 from the germline V gene are MNHEY and SMNVEV (reference sequence). Deletions cut 10 bases from V and 6 bases from J, with 9 bases between. The CDR3 covers 11 residues. CDR3 residues: CATRRDEKLFF. CDR3 DNA sequence: TGTGCCACCCGACGCGATGAAAAACTGTTTTTT.

The genes are TRBV7-3 and TRBJ2-3; 7 bases are shared with TRBD1. The CDR3 is 14 amino acids. CDR1 is SGHTA and CDR2 is FQGTGA in the germline V gene. The ends lost 2 bases at V and 1 base at J; junction bases unmatched: 0. The CDR3 spells CASSLDRGTDTQYF. The CDR3 DNA sequence: TGTGCCAGCAGCTTAGACAGGGGCACAGATACGCAGTATTTT.

J is TRBJ2-3 and V is TRBV19, with D uncertain. Trimming took off 6 bases at V and 0 bases at J, with 13 bases between the two ends. Germline CDR1 is LNHDA and CDR2 is SQIVND (reference sequence). The CDR3 contains 15 residues. The chain's CDR3 is CASSPQLTSTDTQYF. The DNA of the CDR3 is TGTGCCAGTAGCCCACAGCTAACTAGCACAGATACGCAGTATTTT.

The V call is TRBV5-1, the J call TRBJ1-3; D gene unclear. There are 15 residues in the CDR3. The V end lost 4 bases, the J end lost 4 bases, and 15 bases lay between the germline ends. Germline V gives CDR1 SGHRS, CDR2 YFSETQ. CDR3 nucleotide sequence: TGCGCCAGCAGCCCAGCAAAACAAGGAGGAAACACCATATATTTT. This codes for CASSPAKQGGNTIYF.

This chain joins TRBV11-2 and TRBJ2-2; D not certain. CDR3 length: 13 residues. The V end was cut by 7 bases, the J end by 3 bases, with 9 bases between. CDR1 SGHAT and CDR2 FQNNGV come from the germline V gene. The CDR3, as DNA: TGTGCCAGCACCCTGGGGTACACCGGGGAGCTGTTTTTT. Residues: CASTLGYTGELFF.

In this sample, this clone turned up a few times. One end of the junction fails to match germline, which may point to a read error. This chain connects TRBV6-6 to TRBJ2-3, with D possibly being TRBD1 (6 bases). CDR3 length: 14 amino acids. Germline V gene data show CDR1 as MNHNY and CDR2 as SVGAGI (reference sequence). The CDR3 nucleotides are TGTGCCAGCATTTACAGGGCCAGCACAGATACGCAGTATTTT. Translated, it gives CASIYRASTDTQYF.

The genes are TRBV5-8 and TRBJ2-3; D remains unclear. The CDR3 loop spans 13 amino acids. Germline loops: CDR1 SGHTS, CDR2 YDEGEE. Trimming removed 4 bases from V and 0 bases from J, with 6 bases in between. In DNA, the CDR3 is TGTGCCAGCAGCAAACCTAGCACAGATACGCAGTATTTT. It translates to CASSKPSTDTQYF.

J is TRBJ2-7 and V is TRBV5-1; possibly TRBD2 for D (6 bases). CDR1 and CDR2 from the germline V gene are SGHRS and YFSETQ. The germline V and J ends were trimmed by 4 bases and 0 bases, with 14 bases remaining between them. This CDR3 spans 15 amino acids. The CDR3 spells CASSPGTLSSYEQYF. In DNA form, the CDR3 reads TGCGCCAGCAGCCCCGGGACTCTGAGCTCCTACGAGCAGTACTTC.